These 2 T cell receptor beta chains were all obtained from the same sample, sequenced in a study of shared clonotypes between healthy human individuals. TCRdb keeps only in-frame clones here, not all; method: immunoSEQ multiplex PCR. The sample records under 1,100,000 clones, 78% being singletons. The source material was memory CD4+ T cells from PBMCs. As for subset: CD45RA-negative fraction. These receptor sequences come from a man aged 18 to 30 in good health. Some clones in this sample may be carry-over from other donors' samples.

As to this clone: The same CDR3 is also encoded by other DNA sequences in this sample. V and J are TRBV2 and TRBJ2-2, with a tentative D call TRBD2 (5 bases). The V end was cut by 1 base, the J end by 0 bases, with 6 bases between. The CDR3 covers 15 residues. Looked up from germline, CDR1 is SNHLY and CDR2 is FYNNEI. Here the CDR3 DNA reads TGTGCCAGCAGTGAAGTAGCGCCGAACACCGGGGAGCTGTTTTTT. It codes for CASSEVAPNTGELFF.

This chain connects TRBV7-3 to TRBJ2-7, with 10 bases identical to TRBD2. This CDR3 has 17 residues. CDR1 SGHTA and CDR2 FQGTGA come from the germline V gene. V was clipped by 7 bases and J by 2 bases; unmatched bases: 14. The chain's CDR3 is CASNPWLAGVKAYEQYF. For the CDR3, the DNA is TGTGCCAGCAACCCGTGGCTAGCGGGAGTAAAGGCCTACGAGCAGTACTTC.